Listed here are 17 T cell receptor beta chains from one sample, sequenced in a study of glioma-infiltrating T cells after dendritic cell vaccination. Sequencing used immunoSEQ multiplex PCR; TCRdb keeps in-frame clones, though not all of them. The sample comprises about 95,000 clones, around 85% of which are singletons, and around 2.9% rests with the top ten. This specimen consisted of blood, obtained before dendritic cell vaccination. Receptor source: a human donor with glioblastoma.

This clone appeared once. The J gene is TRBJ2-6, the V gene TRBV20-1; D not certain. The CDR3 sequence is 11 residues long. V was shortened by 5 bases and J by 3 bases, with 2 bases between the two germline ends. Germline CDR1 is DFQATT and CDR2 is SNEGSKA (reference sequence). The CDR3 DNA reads TGCAGTGCTTATGGGGCCAACGTCCTGACTTTC. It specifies CSAYGANVLTF.

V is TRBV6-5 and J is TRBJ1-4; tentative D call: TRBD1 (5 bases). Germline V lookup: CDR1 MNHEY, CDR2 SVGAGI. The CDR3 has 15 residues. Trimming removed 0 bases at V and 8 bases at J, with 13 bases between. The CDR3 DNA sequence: TGTGCCAGCAGTTACTCAGCGGGGGTTGGCGAAAAACTGTTTTTT. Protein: CASSYSAGVGEKLFF.

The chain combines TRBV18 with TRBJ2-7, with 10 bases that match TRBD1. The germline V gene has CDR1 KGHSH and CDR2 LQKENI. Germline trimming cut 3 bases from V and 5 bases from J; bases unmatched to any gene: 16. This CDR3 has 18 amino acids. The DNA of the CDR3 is TGTGCCAGCTCACCTTTTCAGTTAGCCCGGGGACAGGGGAACGAGCAGTACTTC. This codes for CASSPFQLARGQGNEQYF.

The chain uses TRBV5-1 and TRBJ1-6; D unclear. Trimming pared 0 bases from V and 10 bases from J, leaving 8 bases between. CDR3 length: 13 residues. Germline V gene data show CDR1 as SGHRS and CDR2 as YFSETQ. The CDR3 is CASSLDVTSPLHF. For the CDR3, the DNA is TGCGCCAGCAGCTTGGATGTCACATCACCCCTCCACTTT. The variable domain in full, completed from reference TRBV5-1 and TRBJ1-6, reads KAGVTQTPRYLIKTRGQQVTLSCSPISGHRSVSWYQQTPGQGLQFLFEYFSETQRNKGNFPGRFSGRQFSNSRSEMNVSTLELGDSALYLCASSLDVTSPLHFGNGTRLTVT.

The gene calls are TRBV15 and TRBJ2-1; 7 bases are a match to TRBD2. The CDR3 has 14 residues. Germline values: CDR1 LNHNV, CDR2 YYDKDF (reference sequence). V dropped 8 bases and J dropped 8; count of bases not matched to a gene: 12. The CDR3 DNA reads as TGTGCCACCGCGAAGGGCGGGAGTTTAGATGAGCAGTTCTTC. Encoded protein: CATAKGGSLDEQFF.

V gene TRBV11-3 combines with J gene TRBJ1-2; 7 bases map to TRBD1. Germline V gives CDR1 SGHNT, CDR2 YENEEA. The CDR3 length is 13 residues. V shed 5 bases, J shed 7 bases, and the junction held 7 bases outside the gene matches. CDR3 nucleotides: TGTGCCAGCAGCCGCGCTCACAGGGGTGGCTACACCTTC. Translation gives CASSRAHRGGYTF.

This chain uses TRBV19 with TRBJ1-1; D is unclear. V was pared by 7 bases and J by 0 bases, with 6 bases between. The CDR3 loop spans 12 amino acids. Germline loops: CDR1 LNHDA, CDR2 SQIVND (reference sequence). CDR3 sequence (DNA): TGTGCCAGTATTTCCTTGAACACTGAAGCTTTCTTT. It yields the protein CASISLNTEAFF.

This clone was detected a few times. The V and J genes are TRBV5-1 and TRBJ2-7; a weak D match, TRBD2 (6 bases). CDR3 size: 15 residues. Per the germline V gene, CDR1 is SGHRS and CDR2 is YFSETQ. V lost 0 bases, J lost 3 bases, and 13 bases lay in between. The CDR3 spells CASSLEAGLYYEQYF. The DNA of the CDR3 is TGCGCCAGCAGCTTGGAAGCGGGCCTTTACTACGAGCAGTACTTC.

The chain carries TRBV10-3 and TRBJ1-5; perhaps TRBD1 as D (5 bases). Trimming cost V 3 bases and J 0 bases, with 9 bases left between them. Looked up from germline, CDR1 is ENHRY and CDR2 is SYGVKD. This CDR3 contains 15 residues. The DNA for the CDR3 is TGTGCCATCAGTGAATTGACAGCTAGCAATCAGCCCCAGCATTTT. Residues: CAISELTASNQPQHF.

In DNA form, the CDR3 reads TGCGCCAGCAGTCGGGGACAGGGCTCAGATACGCAGTATTTT. Translation: CASSRGQGSDTQYF. The J gene is TRBJ2-3, the V gene TRBV5-1; 9 bases agree with TRBD1. The germline V gene encodes CDR1 SGHRS and CDR2 YFSETQ. The V gene end was trimmed by 5 bases and the J gene end by 4 bases; junction bases not matched to a gene: 5. The CDR3 has 14 amino acids.

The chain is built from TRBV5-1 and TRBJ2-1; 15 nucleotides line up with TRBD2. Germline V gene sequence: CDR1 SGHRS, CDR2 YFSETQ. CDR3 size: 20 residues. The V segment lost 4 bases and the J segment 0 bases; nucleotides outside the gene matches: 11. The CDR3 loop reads CASSPQLGTSGRPSYNEQFF. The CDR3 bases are TGCGCCAGCAGCCCTCAACTAGGGACTAGCGGGAGGCCCTCCTACAATGAGCAGTTCTTC.

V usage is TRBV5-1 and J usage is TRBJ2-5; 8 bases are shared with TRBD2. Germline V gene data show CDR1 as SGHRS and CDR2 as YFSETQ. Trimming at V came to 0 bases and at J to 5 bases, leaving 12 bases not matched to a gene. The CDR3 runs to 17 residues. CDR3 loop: CASSLASGGLFRETQYF. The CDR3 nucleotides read TGCGCCAGCAGCTTGGCCAGCGGGGGTCTTTTTAGGGAGACCCAGTACTTC.

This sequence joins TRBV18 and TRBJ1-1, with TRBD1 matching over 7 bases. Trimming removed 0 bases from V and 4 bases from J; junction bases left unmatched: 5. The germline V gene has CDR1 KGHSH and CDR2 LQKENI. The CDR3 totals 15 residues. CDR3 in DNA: TGTGCCAGCTCACCACCTAACAGGGGCGTCACTGAAGCTTTCTTT. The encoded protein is CASSPPNRGVTEAFF.

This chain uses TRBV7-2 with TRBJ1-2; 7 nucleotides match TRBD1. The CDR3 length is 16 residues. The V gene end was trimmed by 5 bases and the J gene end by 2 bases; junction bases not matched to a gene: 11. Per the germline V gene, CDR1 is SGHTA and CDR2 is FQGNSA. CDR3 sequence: CASSGHRDSLNYGYTF. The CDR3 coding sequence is TGTGCCAGCAGCGGGCACCGGGACAGCCTCAACTATGGCTACACCTTC. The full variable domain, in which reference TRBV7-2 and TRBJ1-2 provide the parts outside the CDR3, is GAGVSQSPSNKVTEKGKDVELRCDPISGHTALYWYRQSLGQGLEFLIYFQGNSAPDKSGLPSDRFSAERTGGSVSTLTIQRTQQEDSAVYLCASSGHRDSLNYGYTFGSGTRLTVV.

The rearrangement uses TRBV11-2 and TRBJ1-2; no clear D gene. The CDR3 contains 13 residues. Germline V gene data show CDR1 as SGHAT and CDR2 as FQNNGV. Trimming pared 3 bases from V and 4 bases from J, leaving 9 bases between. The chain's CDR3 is CASSFEVSYGYTF. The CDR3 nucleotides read TGTGCCAGCAGCTTCGAGGTTTCCTATGGCTACACCTTC. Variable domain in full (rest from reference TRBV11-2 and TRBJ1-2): EAGVAQSPRYKIIEKRQSVAFWCNPISGHATLYWYQQILGQGPKLLIQFQNNGVVDDSQLPKDRFSAERLKGVDSTLKIQPAKLEDSAVYLCASSFEVSYGYTFGSGTRLTVV.

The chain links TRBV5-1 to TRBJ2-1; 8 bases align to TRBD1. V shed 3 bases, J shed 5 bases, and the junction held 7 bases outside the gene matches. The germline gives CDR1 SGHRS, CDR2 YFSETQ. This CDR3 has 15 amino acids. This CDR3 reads CASSWRDRRDNEQFF. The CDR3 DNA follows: TGCGCCAGCAGCTGGCGGGACAGGAGGGACAATGAGCAGTTCTTC.

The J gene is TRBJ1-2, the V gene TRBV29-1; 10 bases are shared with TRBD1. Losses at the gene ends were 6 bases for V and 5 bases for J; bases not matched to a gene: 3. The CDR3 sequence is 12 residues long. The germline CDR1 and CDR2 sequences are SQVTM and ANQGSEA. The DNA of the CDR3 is TGCAGCGTCGACAGGGGGCCTTATGGCTACACCTTC. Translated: CSVDRGPYGYTF. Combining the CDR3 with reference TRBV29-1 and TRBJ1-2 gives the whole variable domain SAVISQKPSRDICQRGTSLTIQCQVDSQVTMMFWYRQQPGQSLTLIATANQGSEATYESGFVIDKFPISRPNLTFSTLTVSNMSPEDSSIYLCSVDRGPYGYTFGSGTRLTVV.